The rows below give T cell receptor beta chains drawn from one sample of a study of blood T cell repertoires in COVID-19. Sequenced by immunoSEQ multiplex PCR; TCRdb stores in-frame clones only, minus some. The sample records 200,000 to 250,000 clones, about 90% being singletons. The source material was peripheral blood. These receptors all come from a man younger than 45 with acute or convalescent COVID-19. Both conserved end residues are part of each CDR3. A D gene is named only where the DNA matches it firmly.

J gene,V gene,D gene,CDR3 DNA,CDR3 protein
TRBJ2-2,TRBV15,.,TGTGCCACCAGCAGGGGCGAGACCAACACCGGGGAGCTGTTTTTT,CATSRGETNTGELFF
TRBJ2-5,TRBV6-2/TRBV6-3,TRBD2,TGTGCCAGCAGTTACAACCTAGCGGATTATCAAGAGACCCAGTACTTC,CASSYNLADYQETQYF
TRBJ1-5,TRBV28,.,TGTGCCAGCAGTCCGGGACTGCATCAGCCCCAGCATTTT,CASSPGLHQPQHF
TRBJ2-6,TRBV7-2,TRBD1,TGTGCCAGCAGCACCAGACCGGGACAGGCAAGCTCCGGGGCCAACGTCCTGACTTTC,CASSTRPGQASSGANVLTF
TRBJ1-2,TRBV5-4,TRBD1,TGTGCCAGCAGCTCTCCAAGTCAGGGGGCTCTCTACGGCTACACCTTC,CASSSPSQGALYGYTF
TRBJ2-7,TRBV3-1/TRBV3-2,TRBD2,TGTGCCAGCAGCCTGCGGGAGTCCTCCTACGAGCAGTACTTC,CASSLRESSYEQYF
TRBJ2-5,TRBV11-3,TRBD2,TGTGCCAGCAGCGCGCGGGGGTCTCAAGAGACCCAGTACTTC,CASSARGSQETQYF
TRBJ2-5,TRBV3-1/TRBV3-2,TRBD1,TGTGCCAGCAGCCTTAGTGCGACAGGGGTAGGGGAGACCCAGTACTTC,CASSLSATGVGETQYF
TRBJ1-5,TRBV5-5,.,TGTGCCAGCAGCTTGGAAGTGGGGCCGCCCCAGCATTTT,CASSLEVGPPQHF
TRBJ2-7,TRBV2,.,TGTGCCAGCAGTGAATGGAGCGGAGTACCCTACGAGCAGTACTTC,CASSEWSGVPYEQYF
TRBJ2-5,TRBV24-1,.,TGTGCCACCAGAGCGACGGTTCAAGAGACCCAGTACTTC,CATRATVQETQYF
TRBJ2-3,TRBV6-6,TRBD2,TGTGCCAGCAGATCTAGCGGTAGCACAGATACGCAGTATTTT,CASRSSGSTDTQYF
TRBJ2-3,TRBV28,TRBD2,TGTGCCAGCAGACTGATAGGGACTAGCGGCACAGATACGCAGTATTTT,CASRLIGTSGTDTQYF
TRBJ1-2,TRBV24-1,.,TGTGCCACCAGTGAAGCCGTCGGCTATGGCTACACCTTC,CATSEAVGYGYTF